These 14 T cell receptor beta chains originate from one sample sequenced in a study of blood T cell repertoires in COVID-19. The protocol was immunoSEQ multiplex PCR, while the TCRdb copy is restricted to in-frame clones and leaves out a portion. The sample holds around 140,000 clones, 65% to 85% seen once. The material sequenced was peripheral blood. All receptors come from an older woman with acute or convalescent COVID-19.

The chain employs TRBV2 and TRBJ1-5; D remains unclear. CDR3 length: 15 residues. The V and J ends lost 4 bases and 3 bases respectively, with 13 bases between them. Germline assignment: CDR1 SNHLY and CDR2 FYNNEI. The CDR3 coding sequence is TGTGCCAGCAGTGTTGTCAGGCCTTCCAATCAGCCCCAGCATTTT. Its protein is CASSVVRPSNQPQHF. Complete variable domain (other parts from reference TRBV2 and TRBJ1-5): EPEVTQTPSHQVTQMGQEVILRCVPISNHLYFYWYRQILGQKVEFLVSFYNNEISEKSEIFDDQFSVERPDGSNFTLKIRSTKLEDSAMYFCASSVVRPSNQPQHFGDGTRLSIL.

The chain couples TRBV27 to TRBJ1-6; D is perhaps TRBD1 (6 bases). V was cut by 6 bases and J by 7 bases, with 22 bases left in between. This CDR3 contains 17 residues. The V gene's germline CDR1 is MNHEY and CDR2 SMNVEV (reference sequence). CDR3 bases: TGTGCCAGCAGAGGGGGTCGGTCCCATGGGGCAAATTCACCCCTCCACTTT. Translated: CASRGGRSHGANSPLHF.

The chain carries TRBV28 and TRBJ2-1; D gene unclear. The germline V and J ends were trimmed by 5 bases and 4 bases, with 6 bases remaining between them. In germline, CDR1 is MDHEN, CDR2 SYDVKM. The CDR3 covers 12 residues. Written as DNA, the CDR3 is TGTGCCAGCAGTCCCTTATACAATGAGCAGTTCTTC. It is translated as CASSPLYNEQFF.

This clone was seen a handful of times. This rearrangement joins TRBV27 to TRBJ1-2, with D perhaps TRBD1 (6 bases). The CDR3 sequence is 17 residues long. Between the trimmed V and J ends, which lost 6 bases and 7 bases, there was a span of 27 bases. Germline loops: CDR1 MNHEY, CDR2 SMNVEV (reference sequence). CDR3 loop: CASSPNDRSRAFGGYTF. In DNA, the CDR3 is TGTGCCAGCAGCCCAAACGACAGGTCGCGGGCTTTTGGTGGCTACACCTTC.

The CDR3 loop is CASSPSGPRNTEAFF. The CDR3 bases are TGTGCCAGTAGTCCCTCTGGGCCCCGGAACACTGAAGCTTTCTTT. This chain connects TRBV19 to TRBJ1-1; D gene ambiguous. There are 15 residues in the CDR3. V dropped 5 bases and J dropped 1 base, with 14 bases sitting between them. Germline lookup yields CDR1 LNHDA and CDR2 SQIVND (reference sequence).

The V call is TRBV5-1, the J call TRBJ2-1; 13 nucleotides align to TRBD2. CDR1 and CDR2 from the germline V gene are SGHRS and YFSETQ. This CDR3 has 18 residues. Trimming at V came to 4 bases and at J to 3 bases, leaving 10 bases not matched to a gene. CDR3 sequence (DNA): TGCGCCAGCAGCCAAAACCCGGGACTAGCGGGAAACTACAATGAGCAGTTCTTC. Translated, it gives CASSQNPGLAGNYNEQFF.

The chain recombines TRBV27 with TRBJ1-1; the match to TRBD1 covers 9 bases. Germline CDR1 MNHEY, CDR2 SMNVEV (reference sequence). The ends lost 8 bases at V and 3 bases at J; junction bases unmatched: 13. The CDR3 has 16 amino acids. The CDR3 is CASSKGTGRLDTEAFF. The CDR3 coding sequence is TGTGCCAGCTCCAAGGGGACAGGGAGATTGGACACTGAAGCTTTCTTT.

This sequence joins TRBV4-1 and TRBJ2-1; D might be TRBD2 (6 bases). This CDR3 is 16 amino acids long. Looked up from germline, CDR1 is MGHRA and CDR2 is YSYEKL. Deletions cut 3 bases from V and 5 bases from J, with 17 bases between. The CDR3 bases are TGCGCCAGCAGCCATGACGCGGGTTGGGGGGACAATGAGCAGTTCTTC. Protein sequence: CASSHDAGWGDNEQFF.

Notes on this clone: This may be a read error, as it is one base from a much larger clone. This sample includes further DNA sequences coding for the same CDR3. This chain connects TRBV27 to TRBJ2-7; 10 positions match TRBD1. CDR3 size: 13 residues. V was clipped by 6 bases and J by 4 bases; unmatched bases: 3. The V gene's germline CDR1 is MNHEY and CDR2 SMNVEV (reference sequence). The CDR3 protein is CASSWDRGYEQYF. In DNA, the CDR3 is TGTGCCAGCAGCTGGGACAGGGGATACGAGCAGTACTTC.

The V gene is TRBV5-1, the J gene TRBJ2-7; TRBD2 matches 7 bases. With 5 bases clipped from V and 1 base from J, the junction kept 6 bases outside the gene matches. This CDR3 comprises 14 residues. Germline CDR1 SGHRS, CDR2 YFSETQ. The CDR3 DNA is TGCGCCAGCAGTGGGAGGGGTAGTTCCTACGAGCAGTACTTC. Its translation is CASSGRGSSYEQYF.

The chain joins TRBV1 to TRBJ1-5. TRBV1 is classified as a pseudogene. The CDR3 covers 16 residues. CDR3 amino acids: CTSSQDRGDRGEPQHF. As DNA, the CDR3 is TGCACCAGCAGCCAAGATCGGGGGGATAGGGGGGAGCCCCAGCATTTT.

The genes are TRBV10-2 and TRBJ2-3; D perhaps matches TRBD2 (6 bases). Germline V gene data show CDR1 as WSHSY and CDR2 as SAAADI. The CDR3 is 14 residues long. Trimming left V 2 bases short and J 1 base short, with 7 bases between. CDR3 residues: CASSEAGRTDTQYF. The CDR3 DNA follows: TGCGCCAGCAGTGAGGCGGGACGCACAGATACGCAGTATTTT.

Within the sample, this clone is medium-sized (0.01 to 0.1%). The chain is built from TRBV29-1 and TRBJ2-6, with 9 bases fitting TRBD1. V gave up 4 bases and J gave up 0 bases; unmatched junction bases: 10. CDR3 length: 18 residues. Per the germline V gene, CDR1 is SQVTM and CDR2 is ANQGSEA. CDR3 bases: TGCAGCGTTGCGGGCGCCGGGACAGGGAGCTCTGGGGCCAACGTCCTGACTTTC. Protein: CSVAGAGTGSSGANVLTF. Variable domain in full (rest from reference TRBV29-1 and TRBJ2-6): SAVISQKPSRDICQRGTSLTIQCQVDSQVTMMFWYRQQPGQSLTLIATANQGSEATYESGFVIDKFPISRPNLTFSTLTVSNMSPEDSSIYLCSVAGAGTGSSGANVLTFGAGSRLTVL.

The chain uses TRBV6-5 and TRBJ1-4; no definite D call. The CDR3 contains 14 residues. Germline CDR1 MNHEY, CDR2 SVGAGI. Trimming shortened V by 6 bases and J by 4 bases, and 12 bases separated the two germline ends. The CDR3 coding sequence is TGTGCCAGCAGCCTAATGAGGTTTAATGAAAAACTGTTTTTT. Encoded protein: CASSLMRFNEKLFF.